This T cell receptor (beta chain) was recorded in a study of early stage breast cancer tumors. Overall study: About 80% of the 16 invasive tumors were ER+, PR+ and HER2-. Eight ER+/PR+/HER2- tumors were invasive ductal; four were invasive lobular.

Germline CDR1 reads SGHTS; CDR2 reads YDEGEE. The CDR3 has 16 residues. Trimming removed 3 bases at V and 0 bases at J, with 14 bases between. The table came from immunoSEQ multiplex PCR; TCRdb's copy has only in-frame clones and leaves some out. The sample comprises about 31,000 clones, roughly four fifths of which are singletons, and 4.7% rests with the top ten. This clone was counted a few times. The antigen is undetermined. Study-wide findings and caveats: Comparing each tissue with blood distinguished tumor from normal in most of the 16 patients.

The V and J genes are TRBV5-8 and TRBJ2-3; D unresolved. The specimen was blood. The receptor comes from a person aged 35 to 50 with breast cancer. The CDR3 protein is CASSSWWLTSTDTQYF. In DNA, the CDR3 is TGTGCCAGCAGCTCATGGTGGTTAACAAGCACAGATACGCAGTATTTT.